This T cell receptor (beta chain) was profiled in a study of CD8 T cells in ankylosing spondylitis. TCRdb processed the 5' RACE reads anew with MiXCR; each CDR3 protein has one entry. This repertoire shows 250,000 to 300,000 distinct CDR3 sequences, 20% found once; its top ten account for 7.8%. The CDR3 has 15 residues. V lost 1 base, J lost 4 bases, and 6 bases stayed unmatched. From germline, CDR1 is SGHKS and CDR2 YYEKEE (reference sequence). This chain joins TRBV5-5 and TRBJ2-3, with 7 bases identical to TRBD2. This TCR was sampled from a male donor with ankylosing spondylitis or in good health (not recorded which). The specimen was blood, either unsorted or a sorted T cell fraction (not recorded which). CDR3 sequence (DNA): TGTGCCAGCAGCTTGACTTTACTAGCGTCAGATACGCAGTATTTT. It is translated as CASSLTLLASDTQYF.